The 30 T cell receptor beta chains in this list originate from one sample, sequenced in a study of blood T cell repertoires in COVID-19. The data were produced by immunoSEQ multiplex PCR, yet TCRdb's version contains in-frame clones alone and is incomplete. The data show approximately 380,000 clones, with 85% seen just once and under 4% held by the top ten. The sample consisted of peripheral blood. The receptors here all came from a woman in her late teens or twenties with acute or convalescent COVID-19.

The rearrangement joins TRBV6-5 to TRBJ1-2; TRBD1 aligns across 7 bases. V dropped 7 bases and J dropped 4; count of bases not matched to a gene: 9. The CDR3 consists of 14 residues. CDR1 and CDR2 (germline): MNHEY, SVGAGI. CDR3 loop: CASTTGGGFYGYTF. In DNA form, the CDR3 reads TGTGCCAGCACGACTGGAGGGGGCTTCTATGGCTACACCTTC.

In its sample, this clone was seen many times. The chain uses TRBV30 and TRBJ1-2, with D perhaps matching TRBD1 (5 bases). V lost 4 bases and J 8 bases, leaving 17 bases between the germline ends. The CDR3 extends over 13 amino acids. Germline CDR1 reads GTSNPN; CDR2 reads SVGIG (reference sequence). DNA of the CDR3: TGTGCCTGGACTGCCAGCAGGGCCCGCGGCTACACCTTC. Translated, it gives CAWTASRARGYTF.

CDR3 nucleotide sequence: TGTGCCAGCAGCCGACAGGGGGACTATGGCTACACCTTC. Its protein product is CASSRQGDYGYTF. This rearrangement joins TRBV5-4 to TRBJ1-2, with 9 nucleotides matching TRBD1. J was trimmed by 3 bases and V by 4 bases; bases with no gene match: 1. The germline V gene has CDR1 SGHNT and CDR2 YYREEE (reference sequence). CDR3 length: 13 residues.

This clone came up once. The sample carries other DNA sequences with the same CDR3. The V gene is TRBV12-3 or TRBV12-4, the J gene TRBJ1-1; D unclear. CDR3 length equals 13 residues. V was shortened by 4 bases and J by 1 base, with 7 bases between the two germline ends. CDR3 protein: CASSSTANTEAFF. CDR3 nucleotide sequence: TGTGCCAGCAGTTCCACAGCGAACACTGAAGCTTTCTTT.

Here the CDR3 reads CASRVEDTEAFF. Written as DNA, the CDR3 is TGTGCCAGCAGGGTCGAGGACACTGAAGCTTTCTTT. V usage is TRBV6-6 and J usage is TRBJ1-1; D remains ambiguous. The germline CDR1 and CDR2 sequences are MNHNY and SVGAGI (reference sequence). The V end was cut by 6 bases, the J end by 3 bases, with 8 bases between. CDR3 length: 12 amino acids.

The gene calls are TRBV5-4 and TRBJ1-1, with TRBD1 matching over 9 bases. The CDR3 runs 16 residues. Losses at the gene ends were 3 bases for V and 1 base for J; bases not matched to a gene: 7. Germline V CDR1 and CDR2: SGHNT, YYREEE (reference sequence). As DNA, the CDR3 is TGTGCCAGCAGCTATACAGGGGGCGCAGAGAACACTGAAGCTTTCTTT. This gives the protein CASSYTGGAENTEAFF. The full variable domain, its missing parts supplied by reference TRBV5-4 and TRBJ1-1, is ETGVTQSPTHLIKTRGQQVTLRCSSQSGHNTVSWYQQALGQGPQFIFQYYREEENGRGNFPPRFSGLQFPNYSSELNVNALELDDSALYLCASSYTGGAENTEAFFGQGTRLTVV.

V and J are TRBV30 and TRBJ1-1; no clear D. The germline V gene encodes CDR1 GTSNPN and CDR2 SVGIG (reference sequence). Trimming pared 1 base from V and 2 bases from J, leaving 11 bases between. The CDR3 extends over 14 amino acids. The CDR3 sequence: CAWSGPGSNTEAFF. For the CDR3, the DNA is TGTGCCTGGAGTGGGCCGGGGTCAAACACTGAAGCTTTCTTT.

V usage is TRBV4-1 and J usage is TRBJ2-7; 15 bases fit TRBD2. In germline, CDR1 is MGHRA, CDR2 YSYEKL. V was pared by 0 bases and J by 6 bases, with 6 bases of the junction left unmatched. CDR3 length equals 17 residues. The CDR3 DNA reads as TGCGCCAGCAGCCAAGAGGGGACTAGCGGGGGGTTTCGCGAGCAGTACTTC. Translating gives CASSQEGTSGGFREQYF.

The V and J genes are TRBV6-5 and TRBJ2-2, with D perhaps TRBD2 (6 bases). Per germline, CDR1 MNHEY and CDR2 SVGAGI. Trimming cost V 8 bases and J 7 bases, with 11 bases left between them. The CDR3 runs 12 residues. CDR3 coding DNA: TGTGCCAGCTCCGGGGAGGTCGGGGAGCTGTTTTTT. Amino acid sequence: CASSGEVGELFF.

The chain links TRBV5-1 to TRBJ1-3; 7 bases fit TRBD1. The CDR3 extends over 17 amino acids. Germline V gene lookup returns CDR1 SGHRS and CDR2 YFSETQ. V shed 1 base, J shed 0 bases, and the junction held 7 bases outside the gene matches. The CDR3 sequence is CASSLRGQGVSGNTIYF. As DNA, the CDR3 is TGCGCCAGCAGCTTGAGGGGCCAGGGGGTCTCTGGAAACACCATATATTTT.

The genes are TRBV5-4 and TRBJ2-7, with no clear D. V shed 0 bases and J shed 5 bases, with 9 bases lying between them. CDR3 length equals 13 residues. Germline V CDR1 and CDR2: SGHNT, YYREEE (reference sequence). The CDR3 spells CASSLVSKNEQYF. In DNA form, the CDR3 reads TGTGCCAGCAGCTTGGTCAGTAAAAACGAGCAGTACTTC.

This chain uses TRBV5-8 with TRBJ2-4; the D gene is possibly TRBD1 (5 bases). CDR3 size: 13 residues. V lost 4 bases, J lost 7 bases, and 12 bases lay in between. CDR1 SGHTS and CDR2 YDEGEE come from the germline V gene. CDR3 amino acids: CASSPQGLNIQYF. The CDR3 DNA follows: TGTGCCAGCAGCCCCCAGGGATTGAACATTCAGTACTTC.

The V and J genes are TRBV24-1 and TRBJ2-2, with D possibly TRBD1 on 6 matching bases. Germline V CDR1 and CDR2: KGHDR, SFDVKD. The V end was cut by 3 bases, the J end by 4 bases, with 11 bases between. The CDR3 sequence is 15 residues long. The CDR3: CATSDTGTGTGELFF. Here the CDR3 DNA reads TGTGCCACCAGTGATACAGGGACGGGCACCGGGGAGCTGTTTTTT.

The V call is TRBV11-2, the J call TRBJ2-1; 7 positions agree with TRBD1. V lost 1 base to trimming and J lost 2 bases; unmatched junction nucleotides: 2. The germline V gene encodes CDR1 SGHAT and CDR2 FQNNGV. The CDR3 runs 15 residues. CDR3 coding DNA: TGTGCCAGCAGCTTAGGACAGGGCCCCTACAATGAGCAGTTCTTC. Translated, it gives CASSLGQGPYNEQFF.

The chain employs TRBV11-2 and TRBJ1-4, with D hard to call. This CDR3 spans 13 amino acids. Trimming stripped 4 bases from V and 10 bases from J, with 13 bases between. Germline V lookup: CDR1 SGHAT, CDR2 FQNNGV. Here the CDR3 DNA reads TGTGCCAGCAGCTCTGACACCGGAGGAAAACTGTTTTTT. Translated: CASSSDTGGKLFF.

Concerning this clone: Other DNA sequences in the same sample also yield this CDR3. The chain is built from TRBV7-8 and TRBJ1-2; D is undetermined. This CDR3 region has 15 residues. The germline CDR1 and CDR2 sequences are SGHVS and FQNEAQ. Trimming removed 5 bases from V and 0 bases from J, with 13 bases in between. The CDR3 sequence: CASSLYRSTNYGYTF. CDR3 in DNA: TGTGCCAGCAGCCTTTACAGATCCACTAACTATGGCTACACCTTC. Together with reference TRBV7-8 and TRBJ1-2, the CDR3 gives the full variable domain: GAGVSQSPRYKVAKRGQDVALRCDPISGHVSLFWYQQALGQGPEFLTYFQNEAQLDKSGLPSDRFFAERPEGSVSTLKIQRTQQEDSAVYLCASSLYRSTNYGYTFGSGTRLTVV.

The V and J genes are TRBV5-1 and TRBJ1-2; perhaps TRBD1 as D (6 bases). CDR3 length: 16 amino acids. Germline CDR1 is SGHRS and CDR2 is YFSETQ. Trimming removed 3 bases from V and 6 bases from J, with 21 bases in between. The CDR3 sequence: CASSSAPTGAIDGYTF. The CDR3 nucleotides are TGCGCCAGCAGCTCGGCCCCGACAGGCGCCATCGATGGCTACACCTTC. Using reference TRBV5-1 and TRBJ1-2 for the parts outside the CDR3, the full variable domain is KAGVTQTPRYLIKTRGQQVTLSCSPISGHRSVSWYQQTPGQGLQFLFEYFSETQRNKGNFPGRFSGRQFSNSRSEMNVSTLELGDSALYLCASSSAPTGAIDGYTFGSGTRLTVV.

This chain uses TRBV19 with TRBJ2-1; possibly TRBD2 for D (5 bases). Trimming cost V 5 bases and J 0 bases, with 11 bases left between them. The length of the CDR3 is 15 residues. CDR1 is LNHDA, CDR2 SQIVND, per germline (reference sequence). The CDR3 sequence is CASSSDLTSYNEQFF. CDR3 in DNA: TGTGCCAGTAGTTCGGACTTGACCTCCTACAATGAGCAGTTCTTC.

The rearrangement links TRBV27 to TRBJ1-1, with 7 positions matching TRBD1. The germline gives CDR1 MNHEY, CDR2 SMNVEV (reference sequence). The J segment lost 0 bases and the V segment lost 8 bases, leaving 9 bases of the junction unmatched. There are 15 residues in the CDR3. The CDR3 reads CASGQAGSMNTEAFF. The CDR3 bases are TGTGCCAGCGGACAGGCAGGGAGCATGAACACTGAAGCTTTCTTT.

This chain uses TRBV28 with TRBJ1-2, with a tentative D call TRBD1 (6 bases). Trimming removed 10 bases from V and 2 bases from J, with 17 bases in between. This CDR3 spans 14 amino acids. In germline, CDR1 is MDHEN, CDR2 SYDVKM. The CDR3 here is CATQGPGANYGYTF. CDR3 DNA: TGTGCCACTCAGGGGCCCGGGGCCAACTATGGCTACACCTTC.

This clone appeared once. V is TRBV2 and J is TRBJ2-7; 8 bases agree with TRBD2. V shed 6 bases, J shed 2 bases, and the junction held 0 bases outside the gene matches. The CDR3 consists of 12 residues. Looked up from germline, CDR1 is SNHLY and CDR2 is FYNNEI. CDR3 residues: CASSGGAYEQYF. The CDR3 DNA reads TGTGCCAGCAGCGGGGGGGCCTACGAGCAGTACTTC.

This clone has a handful of counts. The J gene is TRBJ1-3, the V gene TRBV7-9; tentative D call: TRBD1 (6 bases). The CDR3 spans 14 residues. CDR1 is SEHNR, CDR2 FQNEAQ, per germline (reference sequence). V dropped 4 bases and J dropped 2 bases, with 9 bases sitting between them. The CDR3 loop reads CASSWTDPGNTIYF. The CDR3 DNA sequence: TGTGCCAGCAGCTGGACAGATCCTGGAAACACCATATATTTT.

The rearrangement links TRBV5-1 to TRBJ1-1, with TRBD1 matching 8 bases. Germline V gives CDR1 SGHRS, CDR2 YFSETQ. The V gene end was trimmed by 3 bases and the J gene end by 1 base; junction bases not matched to a gene: 8. This CDR3 is built from 16 residues. As DNA, the CDR3 is TGCGCCAGCAGCTCGTACCCCGGACAGGGGAACACTGAAGCTTTCTTT. It translates to CASSSYPGQGNTEAFF.

The rearrangement links TRBV5-1 to TRBJ2-3; D is undetermined. Germline V CDR1 and CDR2: SGHRS, YFSETQ. The CDR3 contains 14 residues. V was cut by 4 bases and J by 1 base, with 10 bases left in between. The DNA for the CDR3 is TGCGCCAGCAGCCTAAGCGCGGGCACAGATACGCAGTATTTT. Translating it yields CASSLSAGTDTQYF.

V usage is TRBV4-1 and J usage is TRBJ2-1, with 9 bases that match TRBD2. Germline CDR1 is MGHRA and CDR2 is YSYEKL. This CDR3 region has 16 residues. Trimming removed 2 bases from V and 6 bases from J; junction bases left unmatched: 8. As DNA, the CDR3 is TGCGCCAGCAGCCAACGACCCAGCGGGGGGCCCAATGAGCAGTTCTTC. The encoded protein is CASSQRPSGGPNEQFF.

This sequence joins TRBV5-4 and TRBJ2-3; TRBD2 matches at 8 bases. The germline V gene has CDR1 SGHNT and CDR2 YYREEE (reference sequence). CDR3 length: 15 residues. Unmatched junction bases numbered 4, after V lost 1 base and J lost 3 bases. CDR3 loop: CASSLPSGGTDTQYF. The DNA for the CDR3 is TGTGCCAGCAGCTTGCCGTCGGGAGGGACAGATACGCAGTATTTT.

The rearrangement uses TRBV5-6 and TRBJ1-3; 10 bases fit TRBD1. Losses at the gene ends were 7 bases for V and 4 bases for J; bases not matched to a gene: 8. The CDR3 sequence is 15 residues long. Looked up from germline, CDR1 is SGHDT and CDR2 is YYEEEE. The CDR3 loop reads CASGFKDRGGNTIYF. The CDR3 nucleotides are TGTGCCAGCGGATTTAAGGACAGGGGGGGAAACACCATATATTTT.

This chain connects TRBV3-1 (or the pseudogene TRBV3-2) to TRBJ1-1; TRBD1 agrees at 8 bases. The CDR3 spans 14 residues. Germline loops: CDR1 LGHDT, CDR2 YNNKEL (reference sequence). The J segment lost 6 bases and the V segment lost 4 bases, leaving 7 bases of the junction unmatched. CDR3 DNA: TGTGCCAGCAGCCTGAAAGGACAGGGCGCTGAAGCTTTCTTT. It is translated as CASSLKGQGAEAFF.

The V call is TRBV7-2, the J call TRBJ2-2, with 8 bases identical to TRBD1. CDR1 SGHTA and CDR2 FQGNSA come from the germline V gene. CDR3 length: 16 amino acids. The V gene end was trimmed by 5 bases and the J gene end by 1 base; junction bases not matched to a gene: 6. The CDR3 DNA reads TGTGCCAGCAGCCAACAGGGGGTTAAGAACACCGGGGAGCTGTTTTTT. It is translated as CASSQQGVKNTGELFF.

The V call is TRBV5-8, the J call TRBJ2-7, with TRBD1 identical over 7 bases. Germline CDR1 is SGHTS and CDR2 is YDEGEE. V was clipped by 2 bases and J by 1 base; unmatched bases: 6. This CDR3 spans 15 amino acids. The CDR3: CASSFYPGQSYEQYF. DNA for the CDR3: TGTGCCAGCAGCTTCTATCCGGGACAGTCCTACGAGCAGTACTTC.